A selection of T cell receptor beta chains follows, all from one sample in a study of identical twins. TCRdb itself ran the 5' RACE reads through MiXCR, one entry per CDR3 protein. The sample carries roughly 710,000 distinct CDR3 sequences, 6.1% recorded once. The sample consisted of naive T cells sorted from blood. The receptor set was obtained from a man aged 18 to 29 in good health. CDR3s include the opening cysteine and the closing phenylalanine or tryptophan. A D gene is named only where the DNA matches it firmly. Clone size is shown for a subset of rows, as once, few, many or a class of expanded clone.

TRBV4-1	.	TRBJ1-1	few	CASSQNEAGISGTFF	TGCGCCAGCAGCCAAAATGAGGCCGGTATTAGTGGAACTTTCTTT
TRBV5-1	TRBD1	TRBJ1-5	many	CASSLTGGWDQPQHF	TGCGCCAGCAGCTTGACAGGGGGCTGGGATCAGCCCCAGCATTTT
TRBV20-1	.	TRBJ2-3	many	CSAIQTGGTDTQYF	TGCAGTGCTATCCAAACAGGCGGCACAGATACGCAGTATTTT
TRBV7-8	.	TRBJ2-3	few	CASSLVGDVTLFHADTQYF	TGTGCCAGCAGCTTAGTAGGGGACGTTACTCTTTTTCACGCAGATACGCAGTATTTT
TRBV7-2	TRBD2	TRBJ2-1	few	CASSRGTSGLLGNEQFF	TGTGCCAGCAGCCGGGGGACTAGCGGTTTACTAGGAAATGAGCAGTTCTTC
TRBV14	.	TRBJ2-7	few	CASSQALRQTTYEQYF	TGTGCCAGCAGCCAAGCTTTAAGACAGACGACCTACGAGCAGTACTTC
TRBV2	TRBD2	TRBJ2-7	.	CASSETLAGAFYEQYF	TGTGCCAGCAGTGAGACCCTAGCGGGAGCTTTTTACGAGCAGTACTTC
TRBV6-5	TRBD2	TRBJ2-3	few	CASSFRLAGLTDTQYF	TGTGCCAGCAGTTTCAGACTAGCGGGGCTCACAGATACGCAGTATTTT
TRBV5-1	TRBD1	TRBJ1-2	few	CASSPRTGGDPNGYTF	TGCGCCAGCAGCCCACGGACAGGGGGCGACCCCAATGGCTACACCTTC
TRBV6-1	TRBD2	TRBJ2-1	.	CASSERLAGGPHNEQFF	TGTGCCAGCAGTGAAAGACTAGCGGGAGGGCCCCACAATGAGCAGTTCTTC
TRBV23-1	.	TRBJ1-5	few	CASSRYSLANQPQHF	TGCGCCAGCAGTCGGTATTCCTTAGCCAATCAGCCCCAGCATTTT
TRBV12-3/TRBV12-4	.	TRBJ1-6	.	CASSLNQGRATLHF	TGTGCCAGCAGTTTGAACCAGGGAAGGGCCACCCTCCACTTT
TRBV27	.	TRBJ1-5	few	CASSVGGLVQPQHF	TGTGCCAGCAGTGTGGGGGGCTTGGTTCAGCCCCAGCATTTT
TRBV6-1	TRBD1	TRBJ2-3	.	CASSSNTGTGPPDTQYF	TGTGCCAGCAGTAGTAACACCGGGACAGGGCCACCAGATACGCAGTATTTT